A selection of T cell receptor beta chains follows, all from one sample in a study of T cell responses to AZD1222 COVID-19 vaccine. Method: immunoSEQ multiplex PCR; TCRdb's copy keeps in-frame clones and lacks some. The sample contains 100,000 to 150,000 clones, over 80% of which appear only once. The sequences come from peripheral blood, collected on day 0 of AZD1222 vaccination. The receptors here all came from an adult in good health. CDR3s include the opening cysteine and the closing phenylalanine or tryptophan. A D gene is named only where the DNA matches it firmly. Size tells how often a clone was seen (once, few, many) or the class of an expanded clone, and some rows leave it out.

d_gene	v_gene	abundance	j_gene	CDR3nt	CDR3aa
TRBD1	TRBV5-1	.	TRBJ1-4	TGCGCCAGCAGCCTAGACAGGGTTTCAACTAATGAAAAACTGTTTTTT	CASSLDRVSTNEKLFF
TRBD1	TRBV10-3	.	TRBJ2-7	TGTGCCATCAGTGAGGAACCGGGACAGGGTACGAACGAGCAGTACTTC	CAISEEPGQGTNEQYF
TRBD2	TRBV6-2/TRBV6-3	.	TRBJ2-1	TGTGCCAGCAGTTCCGGGGACTATCGGGGGGATGAGCAGTTCTTC	CASSSGDYRGDEQFF
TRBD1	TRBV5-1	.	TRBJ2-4	TGCGCCAGCAGCCTGACAGGGGGGGAAAACATTCAGTACTTC	CASSLTGGENIQYF
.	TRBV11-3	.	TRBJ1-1	TGTGCCAGCAGCTTAGATCAGGGTATTGGCACTGAAGCTTTCTTT	CASSLDQGIGTEAFF
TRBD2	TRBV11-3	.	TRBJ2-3	TGTGCCAGCAGCTTAATGGCGGGGGGGCAAACAGATACGCAGTATTTT	CASSLMAGGQTDTQYF
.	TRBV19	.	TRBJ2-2	TGTGCCAGTCGGAGTATACTCTCCACCGGGGAGCTGTTTTTT	CASRSILSTGELFF
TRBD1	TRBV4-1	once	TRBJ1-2	TGCGCCAGCAGCCAAGGACAGGGGGCTGTCTATGGCTACACCTTC	CASSQGQGAVYGYTF
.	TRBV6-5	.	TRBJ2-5	TGTGCCAGCACCACTCCGGGTTCACAAGAGACCCAGTACTTC	CASTTPGSQETQYF
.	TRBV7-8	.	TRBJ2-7	TGTGCCAGCAGCTTAGTTATCTACGAGCAGTACTTC	CASSLVIYEQYF
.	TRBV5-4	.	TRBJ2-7	TGTGCCAGCAGCTTGGGGGGTCTCTCCGAGCACGAGCAGTACTTC	CASSLGGLSEHEQYF
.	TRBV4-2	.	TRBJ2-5	TGTGCCAGCAGCCAAGGGGTTGGTGAGCCCATCCAAGAGACCCAGTACTTC	CASSQGVGEPIQETQYF
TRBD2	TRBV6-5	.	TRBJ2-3	TGTGCCAGCAGGGCGGGAGGTAGCACAGATACGCAGTATTTT	CASRAGGSTDTQYF
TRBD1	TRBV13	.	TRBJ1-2	TGTGCCAGCAGCAGGACAGGATGGGGCTACACCTTC	CASSRTGWGYTF
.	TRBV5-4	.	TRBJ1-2	TGTGCCAGCAGCTTGGGTCAGAACTATGGCTACACCTTC	CASSLGQNYGYTF
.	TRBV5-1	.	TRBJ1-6	TGCGCCAGCAGCATTGGCCGTCTGGCCTATAATTCACCCCTCCACTTT	CASSIGRLAYNSPLHF
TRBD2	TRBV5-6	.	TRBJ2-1	TGTGCCAGCAGCTTGGTTCCTAGCGGGTACAATGAGCAGTTCTTC	CASSLVPSGYNEQFF
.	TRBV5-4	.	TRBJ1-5	TGTGCCAGCAGCTTGGCTGGGAGCGAGCCCCAGCATTTT	CASSLAGSEPQHF
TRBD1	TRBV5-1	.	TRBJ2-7	TGCGCCAGCAGATTACCTGGGGACAGGGCTTACGAGCAGTACTTC	CASRLPGDRAYEQYF
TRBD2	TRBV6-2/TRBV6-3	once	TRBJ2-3	TGTGCCAGCAGTTTCCCCGCGGGGGGGCCAGATACGCAGTATTTT	CASSFPAGGPDTQYF